The 19 T cell receptor beta chains in this list originate from one sample, sequenced in a study of blood T cell repertoires in COVID-19. Here immunoSEQ multiplex PCR was the method, and the copy in TCRdb shows in-frame clones only, minus some. In the table there are 140,000 to 150,000 clones, 70% to 90% of which are singletons. Sequenced sample: peripheral blood. The source of these receptors is a woman in her sixties or seventies with COVID-19, enrolled during active disease.

The chain is built from TRBV11-2 and TRBJ2-1; 9 bases match TRBD2. The CDR3 runs 16 residues. The V and J ends lost 1 base and 7 bases, in that order; junction bases with no gene match: 8. The germline CDR1 and CDR2 sequences are SGHAT and FQNNGV. This chain's CDR3 is CASSLGMRGGINEQFF. Written as DNA, the CDR3 is TGTGCCAGCAGCTTAGGTATGCGGGGGGGCATAAATGAGCAGTTCTTC. Complete variable domain (other parts from reference TRBV11-2 and TRBJ2-1): EAGVAQSPRYKIIEKRQSVAFWCNPISGHATLYWYQQILGQGPKLLIQFQNNGVVDDSQLPKDRFSAERLKGVDSTLKIQPAKLEDSAVYLCASSLGMRGGINEQFFGPGTRLTVL.

V and J are TRBV6-5 and TRBJ1-5; TRBD1 agrees at 8 bases. V lost 5 bases and J lost 5; bases outside the gene matches: 8. In germline, CDR1 is MNHEY, CDR2 SVGAGI. CDR3 length: 15 residues. The CDR3 sequence: CASSQTTGVDQPQHF. The CDR3 nucleotides are TGTGCCAGCAGTCAGACGACAGGGGTGGATCAGCCCCAGCATTTT.

The chain combines TRBV19 with TRBJ1-2; the D gene is possibly TRBD1 (5 bases). This CDR3 has 16 residues. Germline CDR1 and CDR2: LNHDA and SQIVND (reference sequence). V shed 5 bases and J shed 0 bases, with 16 bases lying between them. The CDR3 loop reads CASSLTRQRTNYGYTF. Written as DNA, the CDR3 is TGTGCCAGTAGTCTAACCCGACAGCGAACTAACTATGGCTACACCTTC.

The V call is TRBV30, the J call TRBJ1-6, with TRBD1 matching over 9 bases. J was trimmed by 5 bases and V by 0 bases; bases with no gene match: 5. CDR1 GTSNPN and CDR2 SVGIG come from the germline V gene (reference sequence). CDR3 size: 16 residues. The CDR3 coding sequence is TGTGCCTGGAGTGTGGGGACAGGGATCAATAATTCACCCCTCCACTTT. Its protein is CAWSVGTGINNSPLHF. The whole variable domain, remainder taken from reference TRBV30 and TRBJ1-6, is SQTIHQWPATLVQPVGSPLSLECTVEGTSNPNLYWYRQAAGRGLQLLFYSVGIGQISSEVPQNLSASRPQDRQFILSSKKLLLSDSGFYLCAWSVGTGINNSPLHFGNGTRLTVT.

The V call is TRBV7-2, the J call TRBJ2-3; maybe TRBD2 (7 bases). Trimming removed 5 bases at V and 3 bases at J, with 15 bases between. The CDR3 runs to 15 residues. CDR1 is SGHTA, CDR2 FQGNSA, per germline. The CDR3 nucleotides read TGTGCCAGCAGCCTCGGGGGGCGCAAAACAGATACGCAGTATTTT. Translating gives CASSLGGRKTDTQYF.

The CDR3 here is CASSVTGGSNEKLFF. In nucleotides, the CDR3 is TGCGCCAGCAGCGTAACAGGGGGATCGAATGAAAAACTGTTTTTT. The chain is built from TRBV5-1 and TRBJ1-4; 8 positions agree with TRBD1. Germline CDR1 reads SGHRS; CDR2 reads YFSETQ. The length of the CDR3 is 15 residues. J gave up 5 bases and V 4 bases, and 7 bases lay outside the gene matches. The full variable domain, with the rest looked up from reference TRBV5-1 and TRBJ1-4, is KAGVTQTPRYLIKTRGQQVTLSCSPISGHRSVSWYQQTPGQGLQFLFEYFSETQRNKGNFPGRFSGRQFSNSRSEMNVSTLELGDSALYLCASSVTGGSNEKLFFGSGTQLSVL.

The rearrangement uses TRBV30 and TRBJ1-6, with no clear D. V was shortened by 4 bases and J by 5 bases, with 9 bases between the two germline ends. Germline V gives CDR1 GTSNPN, CDR2 SVGIG (reference sequence). The CDR3 length is 13 residues. The CDR3, as DNA: TGTGCCTGGACTACAGATAATAATTCACCCCTCCACTTT. Protein: CAWTTDNNSPLHF.

The chain is built from TRBV19 and TRBJ1-6; unclear D gene. CDR1 and CDR2 from the germline V gene are LNHDA and SQIVND (reference sequence). The CDR3 extends over 13 amino acids. V was pared by 3 bases and J by 7 bases, with 7 bases between. The CDR3 sequence is CASSISRNSPLHF. The DNA of the CDR3 is TGTGCCAGTAGTATCTCGAGGAATTCACCCCTCCACTTT.

This clone was found once. The gene calls are TRBV6-5 and TRBJ1-1, with no clear D. There are 14 residues in the CDR3. V shed 2 bases and J shed 4 bases, with 11 bases lying between them. The V gene's germline CDR1 is MNHEY and CDR2 SVGAGI. CDR3 loop: CASSYDHGRTEAFF. The CDR3 DNA reads TGTGCCAGCAGTTACGACCATGGGCGCACTGAAGCTTTCTTT.

V gene TRBV10-3 combines with J gene TRBJ2-2; the match to TRBD2 covers 10 bases. The CDR3 is made up of 17 amino acids. Germline V gives CDR1 ENHRY, CDR2 SYGVKD. Germline trimming cut 4 bases from V and 2 bases from J; bases unmatched to any gene: 7. CDR3 loop: CAISAKTSGPNTGELFF. The CDR3 nucleotides read TGTGCCATCAGTGCGAAGACTAGCGGGCCCAACACCGGGGAGCTGTTTTTT.

The chain joins TRBV19 to TRBJ1-1, with D perhaps matching TRBD1 (5 bases). The CDR3 consists of 15 residues. CDR1 is LNHDA, CDR2 SQIVND, per germline (reference sequence). V lost 5 bases and J 2 bases, leaving 15 bases between the germline ends. Here the CDR3 reads CASSFLGEGNTEAFF. DNA for the CDR3: TGTGCCAGTAGTTTTCTGGGGGAGGGTAACACTGAAGCTTTCTTT.

The chain carries TRBV9 and TRBJ1-2; 8 nucleotides agree with TRBD1. Germline V gene lookup returns CDR1 SGDLS and CDR2 YYNGEE. V dropped 3 bases and J dropped 4; count of bases not matched to a gene: 8. CDR3 length: 15 amino acids. CDR3 bases: TGTGCCAGCAGCGCCCAGGGGGCCCTTCCCTATGGCTACACCTTC. It yields the protein CASSAQGALPYGYTF.

V and J are TRBV7-7 and TRBJ2-3, with 12 nucleotides matching TRBD2. The CDR3 runs 16 residues. V gave up 4 bases and J gave up 6 bases; unmatched junction bases: 8. CDR1 is SSHAT, CDR2 FNYEAQ, per germline (reference sequence). CDR3 sequence (DNA): TGTGCCAGCAGCTCCTCATCCGGGACTAGCGGGGATACGCAGTATTTT. It yields the protein CASSSSSGTSGDTQYF.

The V and J genes are TRBV10-3 and TRBJ2-2; TRBD2 agrees at 7 bases. The CDR3 length is 15 residues. Germline V gene data show CDR1 as ENHRY and CDR2 as SYGVKD. The V and J ends lost 5 bases and 4 bases, in that order; junction bases with no gene match: 7. Written as DNA, the CDR3 is TGTGCCATCAGTCGAGATCCGGGGGGCACCGGGGAGCTGTTTTTT. Amino acid sequence: CAISRDPGGTGELFF.

The chain couples TRBV27 to TRBJ1-1; tentative D call: TRBD1 (6 bases). The germline V and J ends were trimmed by 3 bases and 4 bases, with 9 bases remaining between them. The germline V gene encodes CDR1 MNHEY and CDR2 SMNVEV (reference sequence). This CDR3 comprises 13 residues. The CDR3: CASSFTGLTEAFF. CDR3 DNA: TGTGCCAGCAGTTTCACAGGGCTCACTGAAGCTTTCTTT.

This clone has a single count. This chain links TRBV5-6 with TRBJ1-2, with 12 bases fitting TRBD1. The CDR3 runs to 13 residues. Germline assignment: CDR1 SGHDT and CDR2 YYEEEE. V gave up 4 bases and J gave up 8 bases; unmatched junction bases: 3. The chain's CDR3 is CASSLGTGGGYTF. The CDR3 bases are TGTGCCAGCAGCCTCGGGACAGGGGGCGGCTACACCTTC.

The chain has TRBV5-1 and TRBJ2-3; tentatively, D is TRBD1 (5 bases). The germline CDR1 and CDR2 sequences are SGHRS and YFSETQ. Trimming left V 0 bases short and J 5 bases short, with 10 bases between. There are 14 residues in the CDR3. The CDR3 bases are TGCGCCAGCAGCTTGGTCCAGGGCGAAGATACGCAGTATTTT. Amino acid sequence: CASSLVQGEDTQYF.

This clone was counted only a few times. This chain links TRBV19 with TRBJ2-5; 10 bases line up with TRBD1. This CDR3 is 16 amino acids long. With 5 bases clipped from V and 2 bases from J, the junction kept 8 bases outside the gene matches. Germline V gives CDR1 LNHDA, CDR2 SQIVND (reference sequence). The CDR3, as DNA: TGTGCCAGTAGTGCCTGGACAGGGGGGAATCAAGAGACCCAGTACTTC. Its translation: CASSAWTGGNQETQYF. Full variable domain (outside the CDR3, taken from reference TRBV19 and TRBJ2-5): DGGITQSPKYLFRKEGQNVTLSCEQNLNHDAMYWYRQDPGQGLRLIYYSQIVNDFQKGDIAEGYSVSREKKESFPLTVTSAQKNPTAFYLCASSAWTGGNQETQYFGPGTRLLVL.

V gene TRBV18 combines with J gene TRBJ2-5; D gene ambiguous. Germline loops: CDR1 KGHSH, CDR2 LQKENI. The CDR3 contains 14 residues. V lost 4 bases and J lost 1, with 10 bases in between. This CDR3 is CASSRDGRQETQYF. CDR3 nucleotide sequence: TGTGCCAGCTCACGCGATGGGCGCCAAGAGACCCAGTACTTC.